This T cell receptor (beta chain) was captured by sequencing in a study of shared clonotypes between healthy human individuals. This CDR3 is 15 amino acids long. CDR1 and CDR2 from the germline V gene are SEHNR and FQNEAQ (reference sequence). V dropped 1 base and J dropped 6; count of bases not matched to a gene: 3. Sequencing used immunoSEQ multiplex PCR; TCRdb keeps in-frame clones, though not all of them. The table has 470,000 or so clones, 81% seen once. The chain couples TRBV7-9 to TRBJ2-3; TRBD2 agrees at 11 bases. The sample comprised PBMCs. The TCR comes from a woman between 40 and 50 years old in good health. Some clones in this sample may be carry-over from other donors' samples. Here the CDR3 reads CASSLVTSGADTQYF. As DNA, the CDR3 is TGTGCCAGCAGCTTAGTGACTAGCGGGGCGGATACGCAGTATTTT. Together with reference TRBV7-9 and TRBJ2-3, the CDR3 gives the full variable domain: DTGVSQNPRHKITKRGQNVTFRCDPISEHNRLYWYRQTLGQGPEFLTYFQNEAQLEKSRLLSDRFSAERPKGSFSTLEIQRTEQGDSAMYLCASSLVTSGADTQYFGPGTRLTVL.